This T cell receptor (beta chain) was identified during a study of blood T cell repertoires in COVID-19. CDR1 is MNHEY, CDR2 SVGAGI, per germline. V was clipped by 7 bases and J by 4 bases; unmatched bases: 7. This CDR3 comprises 14 residues. Data came from immunoSEQ multiplex PCR; TCRdb stores just in-frame clones and leaves some out. Counted here are 400,000 to 550,000 clones, nearly 90% occurring once; the ten biggest clones make up around 1.8%. The receptor was isolated from a woman between 18 and 30 years old with acute COVID-19. V and J are TRBV6-5 and TRBJ2-5; 9 nucleotides line up with TRBD1. The sequencing input was PBMCs or T cells enriched from blood (not recorded which). The CDR3 here is CASTPRGQGETQYF. CDR3 DNA: TGTGCCAGCACCCCGCGGGGACAGGGAGAGACCCAGTACTTC.